This paragraph reports one TCR beta chain. Its cognate antigen is unknown. After removal of 2 bases from V and 0 bases from J, the junction contained 4 bases not matched to a gene. Germline CDR1 is MNHNS and CDR2 is SASEGT. This CDR3 region has 15 residues. Whereas donors were nominally healthy upon sampling, unrecorded immune exposures were probable. Primers for the PCR totalled 60 Vbeta and 13 Jbeta. Sequencing used immunoSEQ multiplex PCR; TCRdb keeps in-frame clones, though not all of them. The table records about 120,000 clones, 82% of them present only once. The data were obtained in a study of cytomegalovirus exposure and HLA in healthy donors. Study-wide results and caveats: Among immune exposure information, only CMV serostatus was available. It was shown in a later analysis that HLA-associated TCR beta chains were more clonally expanded than other, equally common chains. Reports indicated that the classifier achieved high specificity and sensitivity in diagnosing cytomegalovirus status.

Sequencing was done on a sample of PBMCs. The V call is TRBV6-1, the J call TRBJ2-7; 7 bases map to TRBD1. The TCR was taken from a woman between 18 and 29 years old in good health and CMV-seronegative. The CDR3 protein is CASSERDSSSYEQYF. The DNA for the CDR3 is TGTGCCAGCAGTGAAAGGGACAGTAGCTCCTACGAGCAGTACTTC.